The clone carrying this T cell receptor (beta chain) appeared many times. TCR alpha and TCR beta cDNA libraries with sample barcodes and UMIs came from 5'RACE using constant-segment primers. TCRdb used MiXCR to reprocess the 5' RACE reads, holding one entry per CDR3 protein. The data show some 30,000 distinct CDR3 sequences, roughly 7.4% seen once. The data stem from a study of T-cell memory formation after mild COVID-19. After removal of 4 bases from V and 7 bases from J, the junction contained 5 bases not matched to a gene. CDR1 is SGHDN and CDR2 is FVKESK in the germline V gene. This CDR3 is built from 14 residues.

V and J are TRBV14 and TRBJ1-2; 11 bases map to TRBD1. Sequenced sample: PBMCs or a T cell subset sorted from them (not recorded which). The source is an adult woman who had mild COVID-19 (a few samples of this study predate the infection). Cell type and time point are not known. The DNA for the CDR3 is TGTGCCAGCAGCCGCCTCGGACAGGGGGCTGGCTACACCTTC. This codes for CASSRLGQGAGYTF. The variable domain in full, with the rest retrieved from reference TRBV14 and TRBJ1-2, is EAGVTQFPSHSVIEKGQTVTLRCDPISGHDNLYWYRRVMGKEIKFLLHFVKESKQDESGMPNNRFLAERTGGTYSTLKVQPAELEDSGVYFCASSRLGQGAGYTFGSGTRLTVV.